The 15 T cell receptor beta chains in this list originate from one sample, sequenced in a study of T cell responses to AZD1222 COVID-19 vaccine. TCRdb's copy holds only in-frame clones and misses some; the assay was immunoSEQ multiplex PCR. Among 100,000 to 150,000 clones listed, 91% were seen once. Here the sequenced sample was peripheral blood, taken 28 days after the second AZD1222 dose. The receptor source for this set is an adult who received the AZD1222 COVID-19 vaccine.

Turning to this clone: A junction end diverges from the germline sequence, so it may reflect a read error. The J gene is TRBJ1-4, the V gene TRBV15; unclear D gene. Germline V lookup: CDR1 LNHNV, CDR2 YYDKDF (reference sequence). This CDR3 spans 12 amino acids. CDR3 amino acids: CATSRDGRSTGF. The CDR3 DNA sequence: TGTGCCACCAGCAGAGATGGCCGATCAACCGGTTTT.

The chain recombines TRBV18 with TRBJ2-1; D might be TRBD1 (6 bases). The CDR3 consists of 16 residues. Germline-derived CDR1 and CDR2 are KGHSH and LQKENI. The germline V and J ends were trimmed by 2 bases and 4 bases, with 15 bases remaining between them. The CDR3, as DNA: TGTGCCAGCTCACCAGTGATAGGGGGTAATTACAATGAGCAGTTCTTC. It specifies CASSPVIGGNYNEQFF.

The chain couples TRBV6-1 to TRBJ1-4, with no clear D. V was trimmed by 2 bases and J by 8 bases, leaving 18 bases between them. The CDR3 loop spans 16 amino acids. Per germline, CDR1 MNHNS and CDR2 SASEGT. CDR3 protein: CASSENSDRRSEKLFF. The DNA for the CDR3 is TGTGCCAGCAGTGAAAACAGTGATAGGCGTTCCGAAAAACTGTTTTTT.

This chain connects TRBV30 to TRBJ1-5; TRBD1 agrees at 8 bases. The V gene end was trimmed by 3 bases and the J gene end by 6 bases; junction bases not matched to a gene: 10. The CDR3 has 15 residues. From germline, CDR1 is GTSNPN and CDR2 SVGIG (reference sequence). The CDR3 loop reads CAWSQGQGLFQPQHF. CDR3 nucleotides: TGTGCCTGGAGCCAAGGACAGGGCTTGTTTCAGCCCCAGCATTTT.

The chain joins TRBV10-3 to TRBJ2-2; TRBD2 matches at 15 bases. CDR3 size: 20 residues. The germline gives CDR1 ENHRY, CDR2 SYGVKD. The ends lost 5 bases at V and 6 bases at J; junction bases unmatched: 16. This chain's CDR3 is CAISRTGTSGRNARPGELFF. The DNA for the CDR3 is TGTGCCATCAGTAGAACCGGGACTAGCGGGAGGAATGCGCGGCCCGGGGAGCTGTTTTTT.

The CDR3, as DNA: TGCGCCAGCAGCTGGGGACTAGCGGGTGTGGGCCAAGAGACCCAGTACTTC. Its translation is CASSWGLAGVGQETQYF. The rearrangement links TRBV5-1 to TRBJ2-5; 12 nucleotides match TRBD2. This CDR3 has 17 residues. The V gene's germline CDR1 is SGHRS and CDR2 YFSETQ. Unmatched junction bases numbered 7, after V lost 3 bases and J lost 1 base.

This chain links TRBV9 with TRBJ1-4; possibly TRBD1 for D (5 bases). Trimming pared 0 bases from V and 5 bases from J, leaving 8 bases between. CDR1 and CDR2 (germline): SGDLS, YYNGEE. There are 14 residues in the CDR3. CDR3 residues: CASSVDRGNEKLFF. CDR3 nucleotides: TGTGCCAGCAGCGTAGACCGGGGGAATGAAAAACTGTTTTTT.

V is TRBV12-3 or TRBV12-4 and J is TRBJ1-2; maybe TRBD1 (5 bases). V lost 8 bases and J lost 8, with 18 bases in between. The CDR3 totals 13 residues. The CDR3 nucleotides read TGTGCCAGCGGCGACAGTAATTGGTTCGGCTACACCTTC. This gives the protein CASGDSNWFGYTF.

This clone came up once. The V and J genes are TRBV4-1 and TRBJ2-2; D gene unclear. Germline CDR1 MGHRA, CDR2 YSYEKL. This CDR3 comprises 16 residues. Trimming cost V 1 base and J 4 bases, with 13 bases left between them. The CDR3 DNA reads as TGCGCCAGCAGCCAAGGTAGACGAGTGAGCACCGGGGAGCTGTTTTTT. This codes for CASSQGRRVSTGELFF.

CDR3 sequence reads: CASSPQSNSPLHF. The CDR3 bases are TGTGCCAGCAGCCCCCAGAGTAATTCACCCCTCCACTTT. V usage is TRBV7-9 and J usage is TRBJ1-6; D is ambiguous. The CDR3 spans 13 residues. Trimming cost V 5 bases and J 6 bases, with 8 bases left between them. Germline CDR1 and CDR2: SEHNR and FQNEAQ (reference sequence).

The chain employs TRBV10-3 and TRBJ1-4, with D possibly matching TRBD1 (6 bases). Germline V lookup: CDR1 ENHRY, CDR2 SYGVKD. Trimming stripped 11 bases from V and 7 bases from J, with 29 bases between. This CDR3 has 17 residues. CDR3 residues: CAFSNPRRQVSSEKLFF. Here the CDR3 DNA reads TGTGCCTTCTCAAACCCCCGCAGACAGGTGTCCTCTGAAAAACTGTTTTTT.

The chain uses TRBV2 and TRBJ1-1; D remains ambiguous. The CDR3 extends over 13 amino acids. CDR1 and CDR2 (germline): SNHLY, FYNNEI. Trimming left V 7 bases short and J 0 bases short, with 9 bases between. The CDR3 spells CASKRGLNTEAFF. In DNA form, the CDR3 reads TGTGCCAGCAAGAGAGGGTTGAACACTGAAGCTTTCTTT.

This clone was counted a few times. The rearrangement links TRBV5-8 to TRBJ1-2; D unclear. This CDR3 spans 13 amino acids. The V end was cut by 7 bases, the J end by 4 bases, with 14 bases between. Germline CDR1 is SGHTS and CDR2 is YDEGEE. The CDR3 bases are TGTGCCAGCCCACGGTCGAGACGCTATGGCTACACCTTC. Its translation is CASPRSRRYGYTF.

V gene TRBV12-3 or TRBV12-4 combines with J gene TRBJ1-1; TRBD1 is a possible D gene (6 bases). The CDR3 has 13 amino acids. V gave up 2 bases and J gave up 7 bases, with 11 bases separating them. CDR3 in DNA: TGTGCCAGCAGTTTAATGGGGGCGGGTGAAGCTTTCTTT. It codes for CASSLMGAGEAFF.

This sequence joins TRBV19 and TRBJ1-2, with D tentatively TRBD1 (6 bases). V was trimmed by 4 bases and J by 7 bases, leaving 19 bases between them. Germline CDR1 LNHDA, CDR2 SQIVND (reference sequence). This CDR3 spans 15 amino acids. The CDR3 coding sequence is TGTGCCAGTAGTAACAGACAGGAAGGAGGATTTGGCTACACCTTC. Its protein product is CASSNRQEGGFGYTF.